These T cell receptor beta chains were read from a single sample in a study of blood T cell repertoires in COVID-19. TCRdb keeps only in-frame clones here, not all; method: immunoSEQ multiplex PCR. The sample lists about 76,000 clones, roughly 84% seen once, with over 9.5% in the top ten. What was sequenced was peripheral blood. Receptors originate from a man aged 55 to 70 with COVID-19, enrolled during active disease. Each CDR3 is given with its conserved first and last residue. D genes are given only for firm matches. A clone size is listed for some rows: how often the clone was seen (once, few, many), or a class if it is expanded.

d_gene	v_gene	j_gene	abundance	CDR3nt	CDR3aa
TRBD1	TRBV5-3	TRBJ2-7	.	TGTGCCAGAAGCTTGGGGACAGGGAAGGTCAAGGACGAGCAGTACTTC	CARSLGTGKVKDEQYF
TRBD1	TRBV7-9	TRBJ2-2	once	TGTGCCAGCAGCTCGCCCGGGACAGGGTCGGCCGGGGAGCTGTTTTTT	CASSSPGTGSAGELFF
TRBD1	TRBV5-1	TRBJ2-3	.	TGCGCCAGCAGAACTTGGGACAGGTTCACAGATACGCAGTATTTT	CASRTWDRFTDTQYF
TRBD1	TRBV7-9	TRBJ1-2	.	TGTGCCAGCAGCTCAACAGGGATCGACAGGGTTAGGGGCTACACCTTC	CASSSTGIDRVRGYTF
.	TRBV10-2	TRBJ2-2	.	TGCGCCAGCAGTGAACCGGGAAAGAGGGCCGGGGAGCTGTTTTTT	CASSEPGKRAGELFF
.	TRBV12-3/TRBV12-4	TRBJ1-6	.	TGTGCCAGCAGTCCGGGGGGGTCACCCCTCCACTTT	CASSPGGSPLHF
TRBD1	TRBV5-4	TRBJ1-4	.	TGTGCCAGCAGCAAAATGGGACAGAGCAGACCTAATGAAAAACTGTTTTTT	CASSKMGQSRPNEKLFF
.	TRBV7-6	TRBJ2-1	.	TGTGCCAGCAGTCCAAGCGGGACAGAGCAGTTCTTC	CASSPSGTEQFF
.	TRBV2	TRBJ1-4	.	TGTGCCAGCAGTGAACTGGGGCCGATGAATAATGAAAAACTGTTTTTT	CASSELGPMNNEKLFF
.	TRBV19	TRBJ2-2	.	TGTGCCAGTCTCCCCCGACTAGGGCTCGGGGAGCTGTTTTTT	CASLPRLGLGELFF
.	TRBV6-4	TRBJ2-7	.	TGTGCCAGCAGTGACGGCGGGGGCCCGCAGTACTTC	CASSDGGGPQYF
TRBD2	TRBV7-2	TRBJ2-7	.	TGTGCCAGCAGCTTGCCAAGCGGGGGCTCCTACGAGCAGTACTTC	CASSLPSGGSYEQYF
.	TRBV20-1	TRBJ2-1	.	TGCAGTGCTATTGAACTCGATGAGCAGTTCTTC	CSAIELDEQFF
TRBD2	TRBV25-1	TRBJ2-3	.	TGTGCCAGCAGTGGGGGAGCGGGATTCGGTACGCAGTATTTT	CASSGGAGFGTQYF
.	TRBV6-6	TRBJ2-1	once	TGTGCCAGCAGTTACTCGATGGGGGCTTATGAGCAGTTCTTC	CASSYSMGAYEQFF
.	TRBV4-1	TRBJ1-1	once	TGCGCCAGCAGCCAAGATATCCGGACAGAAGCTTTCTTT	CASSQDIRTEAFF
.	TRBV2	TRBJ2-7	.	TGTGCCAGCAGGAAGAGATTCTACGAGCAGTACTTC	CASRKRFYEQYF
.	TRBV24-1	TRBJ2-7	.	TGTGCCACCAGTTCAGGCTCCTACGAGCAGTACTTC	CATSSGSYEQYF
.	TRBV5-6	TRBJ1-2	.	TGTGCCAGCAGCCGCAACACAGGAGACAACTATGGCTACACCTTC	CASSRNTGDNYGYTF
TRBD1	TRBV7-2	TRBJ1-1	.	TGTGCCAGCAGCCTGTGGACAGGGGGCCGATTGAACACTGAAGCTTTCTTT	CASSLWTGGRLNTEAFF
.	TRBV29-1	TRBJ2-7	.	TGCAGCGTTACCGGAGTGGCGGTTGGAGAGCAGTACTTC	CSVTGVAVGEQYF
.	TRBV5-1	TRBJ2-7	.	TGCGCCAGCAGCTCTGACTTGGGCGAGCAGTACTTC	CASSSDLGEQYF
.	TRBV5-4	TRBJ2-5	.	TGTGCCAGCAGCCCTCGGGCGGGGACAGTGCGAGAGACCCAGTACTTC	CASSPRAGTVRETQYF
TRBD1	TRBV6-5	TRBJ1-6	.	TGTGCCAGCAGTTACTCAGACAGGGGACCTTCACCCCTCCACTTT	CASSYSDRGPSPLHF
.	TRBV24-1	TRBJ2-6	.	TGTGCCACCAGTGATCGCGGGGCTGGGGCCAACGTCCTGACTTTC	CATSDRGAGANVLTF
TRBD2	TRBV28	TRBJ2-2	.	TGTGCCAGCAGTTTAGAGCGGGGGGGCCTAGCCACCGGGGAGCTGTTTTTT	CASSLERGGLATGELFF
.	TRBV5-1	TRBJ2-5	.	TGCGCCAGCAGCCCGGACCAAGAGACCCAGTACTTC	CASSPDQETQYF
TRBD1	TRBV6-5	TRBJ2-7	.	TGTGCCAGCAGTTACGGGACAGATGCCTACGAGCAGTACTTC	CASSYGTDAYEQYF
TRBD2	TRBV6-5	TRBJ2-3	.	TGTGCCAGCAGTACTAGCGCCCGCACAGATACGCAGTATTTT	CASSTSARTDTQYF
TRBD1	TRBV27	TRBJ1-5	.	TGTGCCAGCAGGGGGGGCCAGGGGGCAGGCAATCAGCCCCAGCATTTT	CASRGGQGAGNQPQHF
TRBD1	TRBV7-9	TRBJ1-1	.	TGTGCCAGCAGCTCTACCTATGGACAGGGAGGGACTGAAGCTTTCTTT	CASSSTYGQGGTEAFF
.	TRBV28	TRBJ2-1	.	TGTGCCAGTAGCGAACCTTTGAGTGGGTACAATGAGCAGTTCTTC	CASSEPLSGYNEQFF
.	TRBV4-2	TRBJ2-1	.	TGTGCCAGCAGCCAGGCGACTAGTGTCAATGAGCAGTTCTTC	CASSQATSVNEQFF
TRBD1	TRBV4-1	TRBJ1-2	.	TGCGCCAGCAGCCAACCTACCCGGGACAGGAGATATGGCTACACCTTC	CASSQPTRDRRYGYTF
TRBD1	TRBV3-1/TRBV3-2	TRBJ2-7	once	TGTGCCAGCAGCCAAGACCCGGGACAGGGATTTAGCGAGCAGTACTTC	CASSQDPGQGFSEQYF
TRBD1	TRBV19	TRBJ1-4	once	TGTGCCAGTAGTATTTCCGGGACAGGGGATGAAAAACTGTTTTTT	CASSISGTGDEKLFF
TRBD2	TRBV5-1	TRBJ2-2	.	TGCGCCAGCAGCCAAACTAGCGGGAGAAGGGTCGGGGAGCTGTTTTTT	CASSQTSGRRVGELFF
.	TRBV3-1/TRBV3-2	TRBJ1-1	.	TGTGCCAGCAGCCAAGGGGGCAACACTGAAGCTTTCTTT	CASSQGGNTEAFF
TRBD1	TRBV7-3	TRBJ2-2	.	TGTGCCAGCAGTCATAAGGGACAGGGGAGGACCGGGGAGCTGTTTTTT	CASSHKGQGRTGELFF
.	TRBV6-2/TRBV6-3	TRBJ1-4	.	TGTGCCAGCAGTTACCAGACAGGAGATGAAAAACTGTTTTTT	CASSYQTGDEKLFF
TRBD1	TRBV6-5	TRBJ1-2	.	TGTGCCAGCAGTTACTCGACAGGGGTGGGTAACTATGGCTACACCTTC	CASSYSTGVGNYGYTF